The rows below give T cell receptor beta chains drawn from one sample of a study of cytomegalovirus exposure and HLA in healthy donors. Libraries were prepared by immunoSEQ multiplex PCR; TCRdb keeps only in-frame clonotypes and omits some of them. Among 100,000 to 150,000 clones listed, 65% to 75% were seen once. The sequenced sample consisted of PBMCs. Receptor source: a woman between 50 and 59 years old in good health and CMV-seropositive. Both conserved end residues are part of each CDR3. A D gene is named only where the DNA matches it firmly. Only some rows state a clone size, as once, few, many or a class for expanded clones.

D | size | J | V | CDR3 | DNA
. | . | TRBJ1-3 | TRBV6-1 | CASSGTALYF | TGTGCCAGCAGTGGGACAGCCCTATATTTT
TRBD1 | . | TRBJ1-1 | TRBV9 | CASSGTGGTEAFF | TGTGCCAGCAGCGGGACAGGGGGCACTGAAGCTTTCTTT
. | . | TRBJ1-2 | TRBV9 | CASSVEGRDYGYTF | TGTGCCAGCAGCGTAGAGGGGAGGGACTATGGCTACACCTTC
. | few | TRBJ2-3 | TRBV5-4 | CASSPTGAPGDTQYF | TGTGCCAGCAGCCCCACAGGTGCCCCCGGGGATACGCAGTATTTT
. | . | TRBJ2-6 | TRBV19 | CASTVRHANSGANVLTF | TGTGCCAGTACCGTCAGACACGCCAACTCTGGGGCCAACGTCCTGACTTTC
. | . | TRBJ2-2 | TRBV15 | CATSRTYLGITGELFF | TGTGCCACCAGCAGAACCTATCTAGGAATCACCGGGGAGCTGTTTTTT
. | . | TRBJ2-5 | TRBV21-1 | CASSKEQVSQETQYF | TGTGCCAGCAGCAAAGAACAAGTATCCCAAGAGACCCAGTACTTC
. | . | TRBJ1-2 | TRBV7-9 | CAIQGYGYTF | TGTGCCATACAGGGCTATGGCTACACCTTC
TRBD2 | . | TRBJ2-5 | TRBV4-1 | CASSQDRATSGVSEGTQYF | TGCGCCAGCAGCCAAGATAGGGCGACTAGCGGGGTATCGGAGGGGACCCAGTACTTC
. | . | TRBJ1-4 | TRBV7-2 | CASSLSLNEKLFF | TGTGCCAGCAGCTTATCCCTAAATGAAAAACTGTTTTTT
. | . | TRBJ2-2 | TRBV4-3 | CASSQAPVGELFF | TGCGCCAGCAGCCAAGCCCCCGTCGGGGAGCTGTTTTTT
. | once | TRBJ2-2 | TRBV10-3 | CAIGEGDTGELFF | TGTGCCATCGGGGAGGGGGACACCGGGGAGCTGTTTTTT
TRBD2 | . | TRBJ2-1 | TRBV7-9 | CASSLASLAGGWNEQFF | TGTGCCAGCAGCTTAGCTTCACTAGCGGGGGGGTGGAATGAGCAGTTCTTC
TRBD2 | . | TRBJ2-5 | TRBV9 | CASSARLAGGLMETQYF | TGTGCCAGCAGCGCCCGACTAGCGGGGGGCCTTATGGAGACCCAGTACTTC
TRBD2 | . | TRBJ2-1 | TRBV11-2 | CASSRDYYNEQFF | TGTGCCAGCAGTCGGGACTATTACAATGAGCAGTTCTTC
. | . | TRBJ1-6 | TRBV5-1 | CASSSGGGAGSPLHF | TGCGCCAGCAGCTCGGGCGGAGGGGCGGGTTCACCCCTCCACTTT
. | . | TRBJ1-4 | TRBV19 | CASISPGPGEKLFF | TGTGCCAGTATCTCGCCAGGGCCCGGTGAAAAACTGTTTTTT
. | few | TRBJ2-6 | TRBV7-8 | CASSLGGGKGASGANVLTF | TGTGCCAGCAGCTTGGGCGGAGGGAAGGGAGCGTCTGGGGCCAACGTCCTGACTTTC
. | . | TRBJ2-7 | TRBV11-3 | CASSYRSAYEQYF | TGTGCCAGCAGCTATCGTTCCGCCTACGAGCAGTACTTC
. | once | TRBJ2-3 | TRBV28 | CASSRPEGTDTQYF | TGTGCCAGCAGCCGTCCGGAGGGCACAGATACGCAGTATTTT
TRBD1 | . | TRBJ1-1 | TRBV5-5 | CASSLVGTAEAFF | TGTGCCAGCAGCTTGGTAGGGACAGCTGAAGCTTTCTTT
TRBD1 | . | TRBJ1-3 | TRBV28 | CASSFTSTTGYFGNTIYF | TGTGCCAGCAGTTTCACGTCAACGACAGGGTATTTTGGAAACACCATATATTTT
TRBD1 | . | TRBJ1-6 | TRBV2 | CASSGQGAGSPLHF | TGTGCCAGCAGTGGACAGGGGGCAGGTTCACCCCTCCACTTT
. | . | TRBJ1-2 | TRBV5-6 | CASSLGNRHYGYTF | TGTGCCAGCAGCTTGGGCAACAGACACTATGGCTACACCTTC
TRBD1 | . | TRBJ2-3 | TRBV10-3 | CAISDGGTGVNEYTQYF | TGTGCCATCAGTGACGGCGGGACAGGGGTTAATGAATATACGCAGTATTTT
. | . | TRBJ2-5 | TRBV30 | CAWSGERRKGEQYF | TGTGCCTGGAGTGGGGAACGGAGGAAGGGGGAGCAGTACTTC
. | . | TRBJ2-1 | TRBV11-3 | CASSLEGGLTYNEQFF | TGTGCCAGCAGCTTAGAAGGGGGTTTAACCTACAATGAGCAGTTCTTC
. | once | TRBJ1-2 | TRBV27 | CASSPRTSDGYGYTF | TGTGCCAGCAGTCCAAGGACTTCCGACGGCTATGGCTACACCTTC
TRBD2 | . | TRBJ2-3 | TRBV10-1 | CASSDLSGIEDTQYF | TGCGCCAGCAGTGATTTGAGCGGGATTGAAGATACGCAGTATTTT
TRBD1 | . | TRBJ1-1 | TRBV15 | CATSVGQVINTEAFF | TGTGCCACCAGCGTTGGACAGGTGATTAACACTGAAGCTTTCTTT
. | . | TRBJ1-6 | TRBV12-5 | CASGYGLDLHF | TGTGCTAGTGGATATGGACTCGACCTCCACTTT
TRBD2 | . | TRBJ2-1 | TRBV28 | CASSLITSDNEQFF | TGTGCCAGCAGTTTAATTACTAGCGACAATGAGCAGTTCTTC
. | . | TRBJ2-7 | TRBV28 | CASTKVRLRVYEQYF | TGTGCCAGCACTAAGGTTCGTTTGAGGGTCTACGAGCAGTACTTC
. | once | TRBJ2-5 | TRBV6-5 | CASSYARMPGKETQYF | TGTGCCAGCAGTTACGCCAGGATGCCGGGGAAAGAGACCCAGTACTTC
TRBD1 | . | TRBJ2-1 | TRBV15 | CATSPGTGVNEFF | TGTGCCACCAGCCCAGGGACAGGGGTAAACGAGTTCTTC
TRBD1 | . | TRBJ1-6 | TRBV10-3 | CAISGQGGNSPLHF | TGTGCCATCAGCGGACAGGGAGGCAATTCACCCCTCCACTTT
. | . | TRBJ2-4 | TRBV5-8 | CASSAGQSTSKNIQYF | TGTGCCAGCAGCGCAGGACAGAGTACTTCCAAAAACATTCAGTACTTC
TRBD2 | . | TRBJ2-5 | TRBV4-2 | CASSQDTAGGGEETQYF | TGTGCCAGCAGCCAAGATACGGCGGGGGGCGGGGAAGAGACCCAGTACTTC
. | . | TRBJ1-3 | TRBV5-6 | CASSFGYRISGNTIYF | TGTGCCAGCAGCTTTGGTTACAGGATCTCTGGAAACACCATATATTTT
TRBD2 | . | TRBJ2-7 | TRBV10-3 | CAIADGLAAYEQYF | TGTGCCATCGCCGATGGACTAGCGGCTTACGAGCAGTACTTC
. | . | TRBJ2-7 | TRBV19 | CASSVLISRGEQYF | TGTGCCAGTAGTGTCCTCATCTCCCGGGGCGAGCAGTACTTC
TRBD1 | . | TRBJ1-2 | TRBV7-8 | CASSFSGQGDYGYTF | TGTGCCAGCAGCTTCTCGGGACAGGGGGACTATGGCTACACCTTC
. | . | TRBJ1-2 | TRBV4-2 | CASSPDAPSDYGYTF | TGTGCCAGCAGCCCTGATGCCCCTAGCGACTATGGCTACACCTTC
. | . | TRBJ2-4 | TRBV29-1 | CSVEVGTLDIQYF | TGCAGCGTTGAAGTCGGGACTCTCGACATTCAGTACTTC
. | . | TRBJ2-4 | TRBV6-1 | CASRGDGYIQYF | TGTGCCAGCAGAGGAGATGGATACATTCAGTACTTC
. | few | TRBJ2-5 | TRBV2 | CASSGGLAGETQYF | TGTGCCAGCAGTGGGGGGCTAGCCGGAGAGACCCAGTACTTC
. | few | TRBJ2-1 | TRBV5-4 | CASSLPAGAPVYNEQFF | TGTGCCAGCAGCCTCCCCGCGGGGGCGCCCGTCTACAATGAGCAGTTCTTC
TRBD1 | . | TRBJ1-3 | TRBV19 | CASSRLRDRGPRNTIYF | TGTGCCAGTAGTAGACTCCGGGACAGGGGGCCAAGAAACACCATATATTTT
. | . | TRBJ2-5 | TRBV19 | CASSMVFGETQYF | TGTGCCAGTAGTATGGTGTTCGGAGAGACCCAGTACTTC
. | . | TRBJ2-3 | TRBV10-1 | CASRQDSTDTQYF | TGCGCCAGCAGACAGGATAGCACAGATACGCAGTATTTT
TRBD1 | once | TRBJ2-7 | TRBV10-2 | CASSEYPGTGTEQYF | TGCGCCAGCAGTGAATACCCCGGGACAGGCACCGAGCAGTACTTC
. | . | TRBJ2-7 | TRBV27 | CASRYGQMQYF | TGTGCCAGCAGATATGGACAGATGCAGTACTTC
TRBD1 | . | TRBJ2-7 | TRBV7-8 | CASSLVTGQGAGEQYF | TGTGCCAGCAGCTTAGTTACGGGACAGGGGGCAGGCGAGCAGTACTTC
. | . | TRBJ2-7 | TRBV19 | CASSIGTDEQYF | TGTGCCAGTAGTATAGGTACAGACGAGCAGTACTTC